This T cell receptor (beta chain) came from a study of T cells after posttransplantation cyclophosphamide. From germline, CDR1 is SSHAT and CDR2 FNYEAQ (reference sequence). Unmatched junction bases numbered 11, after V lost 5 bases and J lost 4 bases. The CDR3 contains 17 residues. This table comes from immunoSEQ multiplex PCR, and its TCRdb copy is limited to in-frame clones, with some not included. The sample has 22,000 or so clones, under 85% seen once; the top ten hold 0.6% to 0.8%. The specimen sequenced was memory CD4+ T cells sorted from PBMCs. This chain connects TRBV7-7 to TRBJ1-5; TRBD1 matches at 10 bases. The receptor comes from an older woman in good health, CMV-negative, and a related stem cell transplant donor. CDR3 loop: CASSPRPGQGINQPQHF. The CDR3 bases are TGTGCCAGCAGCCCCAGACCGGGACAGGGGATTAATCAGCCCCAGCATTTT.